A selection of T cell receptor beta chains follows, all from one sample in a study of OX40 agonist ivuxolimab in advanced cancers. TCRdb's copy holds only in-frame clones and misses some; the assay was immunoSEQ multiplex PCR. This table holds about 62,000 clones, about 85% found once. The sequences come from CD4+ or CD8+ T cells sorted from blood, collected in a trial of the OX40 agonist ivuxolimab. The receptors come from an adult with an advanced solid tumor such as melanoma, head and neck, liver or kidney cancer. Each CDR3 is given with its conserved first and last residue. Each record gives: J gene, V gene, clone size, D gene, CDR3 protein, CDR3 DNA. D genes are given only for firm matches. Clone size is given for some rows only: seen once, a few or many times, or a class if the clone is expanded.

j_gene: TRBJ1-2
v_gene: TRBV2
abundance: NA
d_gene: TRBD1
CDR3aa: CASSAGTGPNYGYTF
CDR3nt: TGTGCCAGCAGTGCCGGGACAGGACCTAACTATGGCTACACCTTC

j_gene: TRBJ2-5
v_gene: TRBV5-4
abundance: NA
d_gene: NA
CDR3aa: CASSLVSTQETQYF
CDR3nt: TGTGCCAGCAGCTTGGTGAGCACACAAGAGACCCAGTACTTC

j_gene: TRBJ1-1
v_gene: TRBV15
abundance: NA
d_gene: NA
CDR3aa: CATSRDRVSTEAFF
CDR3nt: TGTGCCACCAGCAGAGACAGGGTCAGCACTGAAGCTTTCTTT

j_gene: TRBJ2-5
v_gene: TRBV5-6
abundance: NA
d_gene: NA
CDR3aa: CASSLAAGEETQYF
CDR3nt: TGTGCCAGCAGCTTGGCCGCAGGGGAGGAGACCCAGTACTTC

j_gene: TRBJ2-7
v_gene: TRBV9
abundance: NA
d_gene: NA
CDR3aa: CASSVGGGTGSYEQYF
CDR3nt: TGTGCCAGCAGCGTCGGGGGGGGGACAGGCTCCTACGAGCAGTACTTC

j_gene: TRBJ2-7
v_gene: TRBV28
abundance: few
d_gene: NA
CDR3aa: CASSPGDTGYEQYF
CDR3nt: TGTGCCAGCAGTCCTGGGGACACCGGCTACGAGCAGTACTTC

j_gene: TRBJ2-3
v_gene: TRBV6-1
abundance: NA
d_gene: TRBD2
CDR3aa: CASSEQRLAIDTQYF
CDR3nt: TGTGCCAGCAGTGAACAAAGACTAGCGATAGATACGCAGTATTTT

j_gene: TRBJ2-5
v_gene: TRBV7-2
abundance: NA
d_gene: NA
CDR3aa: CASSLVGGSQYF
CDR3nt: TGTGCCAGCAGCTTAGTTGGGGGGTCCCAGTACTTC

j_gene: TRBJ2-1
v_gene: TRBV7-2
abundance: NA
d_gene: NA
CDR3aa: CASTPGRGALAEQFF
CDR3nt: TGTGCCAGCACCCCCGGACGGGGGGCCCTTGCTGAGCAGTTCTTC

j_gene: TRBJ2-4
v_gene: TRBV4-2
abundance: once
d_gene: TRBD1
CDR3aa: CASSQASGTAAKNIQYF
CDR3nt: TGTGCCAGCAGCCAAGCTTCCGGGACAGCAGCCAAAAACATTCAGTACTTC

j_gene: TRBJ2-3
v_gene: TRBV19
abundance: NA
d_gene: NA
CDR3aa: CASSIDHGGVSTDTQYF
CDR3nt: TGTGCCAGTAGTATAGATCATGGGGGAGTTTCGACAGATACGCAGTATTTT

j_gene: TRBJ2-7
v_gene: TRBV11-2
abundance: NA
d_gene: TRBD1
CDR3aa: CASSLKWDRPGEQYF
CDR3nt: TGTGCCAGCAGCTTAAAGTGGGACAGACCAGGAGAGCAGTACTTC

j_gene: TRBJ2-1
v_gene: TRBV28
abundance: NA
d_gene: TRBD2
CDR3aa: CASWPPSGRALNEQFF
CDR3nt: TGTGCCAGCTGGCCACCTAGCGGGAGGGCCCTAAATGAGCAGTTCTTC

j_gene: TRBJ2-7
v_gene: TRBV27
abundance: NA
d_gene: NA
CDR3aa: CASSLGGLEQYF
CDR3nt: TGTGCCAGCAGTTTAGGGGGGCTCGAGCAGTACTTC

j_gene: TRBJ1-6
v_gene: TRBV6-5
abundance: few
d_gene: NA
CDR3aa: CASSAPGLDSPLHF
CDR3nt: TGTGCCAGCAGTGCCCCAGGGCTGGATTCACCCCTCCACTTT

j_gene: TRBJ1-2
v_gene: TRBV30
abundance: NA
d_gene: NA
CDR3aa: CAWSAGFEANYGYTF
CDR3nt: TGTGCCTGGAGTGCAGGGTTTGAAGCTAACTATGGCTACACCTTC

j_gene: TRBJ2-1
v_gene: TRBV5-8
abundance: few
d_gene: TRBD1
CDR3aa: CASSQGTVTSYNEQFF
CDR3nt: TGTGCCAGCAGCCAGGGGACAGTGACATCCTACAATGAGCAGTTCTTC